Following are 9 T cell receptor beta chains from one sample sequenced in a study of OX40 agonist ivuxolimab in advanced cancers. To prepare the library, the immunoSEQ multiplex PCR assay was applied. In its TCRdb copy, this immuneACCESS table keeps in-frame sequences only and misses some clones. Where compared with another copy, unresolved V genes explain less than half of these, and the others have no known cause. Present in this sample are under 45,000 clones, 80% to 85% of which were seen just once. Approximately 1.8% of the sample lies in the top ten. Sequences were derived from CD4+ or CD8+ T cells sorted from blood, sampled in a trial of the OX40 agonist ivuxolimab. These receptors were taken from an adult with an advanced solid tumor such as melanoma, head and neck, liver or kidney cancer.

As regards this clone: The junction differs from germline at one of its ends, possibly a read error. This chain links TRBV5-1 with TRBJ2-1; the D gene is possibly TRBD2 (6 bases). Germline loops: CDR1 SGHRS, CDR2 YFSETQ. The CDR3 runs 14 residues. The CDR3 bases are TGCGCCAGCAGCTTCCGGGACTCCGACAATGAGCAGTTCTTC. Translating gives CASSFRDSDNEQFF.

This clone appeared a single time. The chain is built from TRBV18 and TRBJ2-3; TRBD1 agrees at 7 bases. Looked up from germline, CDR1 is KGHSH and CDR2 is LQKENI. The CDR3 extends over 14 amino acids. V lost 3 bases to trimming and J lost 5 bases; unmatched junction nucleotides: 5. For the CDR3, the DNA is TGTGCCAGCTCACCTAAAGGGGGCGTAGATACGCAGTATTTT. Encoded protein: CASSPKGGVDTQYF.

The gene calls are TRBV14 and TRBJ2-1, with D tentatively TRBD2 (5 bases). This CDR3 is 16 amino acids long. Trimming shortened V by 0 bases and J by 3 bases, and 12 bases separated the two germline ends. Germline loops: CDR1 SGHDN, CDR2 FVKESK. Here the CDR3 reads CASSQEEGLIYNEQFF. CDR3 nucleotides: TGTGCCAGCAGCCAAGAAGAGGGTCTAATCTACAATGAGCAGTTCTTC.

V gene TRBV5-1 combines with J gene TRBJ2-7; TRBD1 matches 10 bases. Per germline, CDR1 SGHRS and CDR2 YFSETQ. J was trimmed by 7 bases and V by 0 bases; bases with no gene match: 4. This CDR3 has 14 amino acids. The CDR3 loop reads CASSLGQGAREQYF. In DNA form, the CDR3 reads TGCGCCAGCAGCTTGGGACAGGGGGCACGTGAGCAGTACTTC.

The genes are TRBV15 and TRBJ2-5, with D maybe TRBD2 (6 bases). CDR3 length: 13 amino acids. Trimming removed 11 bases at V and 0 bases at J, with 13 bases between. The germline V gene has CDR1 LNHNV and CDR2 YYDKDF (reference sequence). CDR3 DNA sequence: TGTGCCGCCCGGCGGAGGGACCAAGAGACCCAGTACTTC. As protein: CAARRRDQETQYF.

This chain connects TRBV5-6 to TRBJ1-2; no definite D call. Per the germline V gene, CDR1 is SGHDT and CDR2 is YYEEEE. V was cut by 0 bases and J by 7 bases, with 13 bases left in between. The CDR3 loop spans 14 amino acids. The CDR3 nucleotides read TGTGCCAGCAGCTTGGAGGCTCGGGGAAGTGGCTACACCTTC. Its protein product is CASSLEARGSGYTF.

The chain recombines TRBV6-5 with TRBJ2-7, with no clear D. Between the trimmed V and J ends, which lost 0 bases and 6 bases, there was a span of 9 bases. Germline CDR1 is MNHEY and CDR2 is SVGAGI. The CDR3 consists of 13 residues. CDR3 region: CASSYSKLVEQYF. The CDR3 nucleotides read TGTGCCAGCAGTTACTCGAAATTAGTCGAGCAGTACTTC.

The chain combines TRBV19 with TRBJ2-3, with TRBD2 identical over 14 bases. This CDR3 contains 17 residues. Germline CDR1 is LNHDA and CDR2 is SQIVND (reference sequence). J lost 2 bases, V lost 5 bases, and 6 bases had no gene match. The CDR3 protein is CASSASTSGRATDTQYF. For the CDR3, the DNA is TGTGCCAGTAGTGCCTCGACTAGCGGGAGGGCCACAGATACGCAGTATTTT.

The chain recombines TRBV19 with TRBJ2-7, with D perhaps TRBD2 (5 bases). V lost 6 bases and J 0 bases, leaving 15 bases between the germline ends. CDR1 and CDR2 (germline): LNHDA, SQIVND (reference sequence). This CDR3 comprises 15 residues. The DNA of the CDR3 is TGTGCCAGTAGCGGAGGACTTGATAGCTCCTACGAGCAGTACTTC. The encoded protein is CASSGGLDSSYEQYF.